These T cell receptor beta chains were read from a single sample in a study of blood T cell repertoires in COVID-19. Sequenced by immunoSEQ multiplex PCR; TCRdb stores in-frame clones only, minus some. The data show tens of thousands of clones, over 70% seen once. The sample consisted of peripheral blood. Receptor source: a man aged 80 or over with active or convalescent COVID-19. Each CDR3 is given with its conserved first and last residue. D genes are given only for firm matches. A clone size is listed for some rows: how often the clone was seen (once, few, many), or a class if it is expanded.

CDR3aa	CDR3nt	len	abundance	v_gene	d_gene	j_gene
CASKGGGTYSTDTQYF	TGCGCCAGCAAGGGCGGGGGGACCTATAGCACAGATACGCAGTATTTT	16	-	TRBV5-1	TRBD2	TRBJ2-3
CASSFFTGDGNQPQHF	TGTGCCAGCAGCTTCTTTACAGGGGATGGCAATCAGCCCCAGCATTTT	16	-	TRBV5-6	TRBD1	TRBJ1-5
CASSMDFLGSPLHF	TGTGCCAGTAGTATGGACTTTTTGGGGTCACCCCTCCACTTT	14	-	TRBV19	-	TRBJ1-6
CASSYAVRGAGYEQYF	TGTGCCAGCAGTTACGCGGTGCGGGGGGCGGGGTACGAGCAGTACTTC	16	-	TRBV6-5	TRBD2	TRBJ2-7
CASSPRLAGGPDTQYF	TGTGCCAGCAGCCCGAGACTAGCGGGGGGCCCAGATACGCAGTATTTT	16	once	TRBV11-3	TRBD2	TRBJ2-3
CASSLRRAASTDTQYF	TGTGCCAGCAGCTTAAGGAGGGCAGCGAGCACAGATACGCAGTATTTT	16	many	TRBV7-2	-	TRBJ2-3
CASRWGGTDTQYF	TGTGCCAGCAGGTGGGGGGGAACAGATACGCAGTATTTT	13	-	TRBV28	TRBD2	TRBJ2-3
CASSPPFELVSAFF	TGTGCCAGCTCACCGCCCTTTGAACTGGTTAGCGCTTTCTTT	14	-	TRBV18	-	TRBJ1-1
CASTYGGIGEQYF	TGTGCCAGTACCTATGGGGGGATAGGAGAGCAGTACTTC	13	-	TRBV19	-	TRBJ2-7
CASRPPGQGYEQYF	TGTGCCAGCCGCCCACCGGGACAGGGCTACGAGCAGTACTTC	14	once	TRBV7-2	TRBD1	TRBJ2-7
CASILFGTVSPLHF	TGTGCCAGCATTTTATTCGGGACAGTTTCACCCCTCCACTTT	14	-	TRBV6-5	TRBD1	TRBJ1-6
CANSTGLGQPQHF	TGTGCCAACTCGACAGGGCTCGGGCAGCCCCAGCATTTT	13	-	TRBV25-1	TRBD1	TRBJ1-5
CASSPLTGADNYGYTF	TGTGCCAGCTCACCCCTCACAGGGGCCGATAACTATGGCTACACCTTC	16	-	TRBV18	TRBD1	TRBJ1-2
CSVARGSGELFF	TGCAGCGTCGCCAGGGGATCCGGGGAGCTGTTTTTT	12	once	TRBV29-1	-	TRBJ2-2